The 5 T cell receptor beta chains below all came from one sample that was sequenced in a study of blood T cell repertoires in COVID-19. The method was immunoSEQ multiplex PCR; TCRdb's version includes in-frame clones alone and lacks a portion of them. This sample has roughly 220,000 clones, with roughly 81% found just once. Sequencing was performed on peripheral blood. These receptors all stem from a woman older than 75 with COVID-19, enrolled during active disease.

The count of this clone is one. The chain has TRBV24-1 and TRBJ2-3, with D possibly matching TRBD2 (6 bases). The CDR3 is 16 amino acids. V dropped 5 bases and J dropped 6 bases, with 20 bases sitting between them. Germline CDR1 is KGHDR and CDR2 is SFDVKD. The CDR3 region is CATSVPTGVSVDTQYF. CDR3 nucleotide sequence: TGTGCCACCAGTGTACCGACGGGAGTTTCAGTTGATACGCAGTATTTT.

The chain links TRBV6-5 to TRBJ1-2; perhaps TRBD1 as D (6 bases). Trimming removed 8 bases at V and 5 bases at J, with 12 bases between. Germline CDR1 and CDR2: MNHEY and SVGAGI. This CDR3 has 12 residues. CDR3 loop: CASSKQGYGYTF. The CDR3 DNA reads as TGTGCCAGCTCAAAACAGGGTTATGGCTACACCTTC.

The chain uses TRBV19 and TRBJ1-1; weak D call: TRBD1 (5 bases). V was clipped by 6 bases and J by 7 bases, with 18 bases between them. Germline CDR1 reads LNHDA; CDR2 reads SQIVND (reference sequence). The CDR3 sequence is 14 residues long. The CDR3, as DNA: TGTGCCAGTAGGCTTGCAGGGAGGGTCGGTGAAGCTTTCTTT. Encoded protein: CASRLAGRVGEAFF. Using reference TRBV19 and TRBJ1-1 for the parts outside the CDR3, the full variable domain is DGGITQSPKYLFRKEGQNVTLSCEQNLNHDAMYWYRQDPGQGLRLIYYSQIVNDFQKGDIAEGYSVSREKKESFPLTVTSAQKNPTAFYLCASRLAGRVGEAFFGQGTRLTVV.

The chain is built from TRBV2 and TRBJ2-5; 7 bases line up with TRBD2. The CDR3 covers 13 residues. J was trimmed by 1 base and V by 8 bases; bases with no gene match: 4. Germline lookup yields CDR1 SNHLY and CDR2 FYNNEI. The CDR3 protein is CASQAGFQETQYF. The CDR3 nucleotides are TGTGCCAGCCAAGCGGGGTTCCAAGAGACCCAGTACTTC.

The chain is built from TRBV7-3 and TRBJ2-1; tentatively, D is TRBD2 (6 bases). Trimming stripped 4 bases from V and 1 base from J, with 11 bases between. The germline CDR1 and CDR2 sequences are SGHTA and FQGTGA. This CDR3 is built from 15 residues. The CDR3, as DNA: TGTGCCAGCAGCTCACTCGGGACTTCCTACAATGAGCAGTTCTTC. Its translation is CASSSLGTSYNEQFF. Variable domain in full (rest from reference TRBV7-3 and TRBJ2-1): GAGVSQTPSNKVTEKGKYVELRCDPISGHTALYWYRQSLGQGPEFLIYFQGTGAADDSGLPNDRFFAVRPEGSVSTLKIQRTERGDSAVYLCASSSLGTSYNEQFFGPGTRLTVL.